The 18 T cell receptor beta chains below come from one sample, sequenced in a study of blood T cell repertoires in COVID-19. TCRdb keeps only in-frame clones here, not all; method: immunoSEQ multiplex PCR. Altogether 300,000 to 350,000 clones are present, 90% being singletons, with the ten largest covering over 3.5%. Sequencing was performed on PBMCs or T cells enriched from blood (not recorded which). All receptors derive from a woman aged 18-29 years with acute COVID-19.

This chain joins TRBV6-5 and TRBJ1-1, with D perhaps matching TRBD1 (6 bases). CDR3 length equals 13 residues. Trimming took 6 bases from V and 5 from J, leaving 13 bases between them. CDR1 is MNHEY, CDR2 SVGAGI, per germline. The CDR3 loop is CASRSTGETEAFF. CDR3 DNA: TGTGCCAGCAGGTCGACAGGAGAAACTGAAGCTTTCTTT.

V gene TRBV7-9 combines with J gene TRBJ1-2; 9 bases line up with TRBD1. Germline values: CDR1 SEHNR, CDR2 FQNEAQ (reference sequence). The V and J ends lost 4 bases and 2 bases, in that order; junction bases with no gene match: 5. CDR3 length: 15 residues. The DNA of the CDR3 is TGTGCCAGCAGCTCTCCGGGACAGGGCAACTATGGCTACACCTTC. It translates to CASSSPGQGNYGYTF.

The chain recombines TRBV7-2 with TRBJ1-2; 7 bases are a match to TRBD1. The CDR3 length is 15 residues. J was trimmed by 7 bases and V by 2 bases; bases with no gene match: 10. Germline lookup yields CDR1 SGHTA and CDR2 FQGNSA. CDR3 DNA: TGTGCCAGCAGCTTAATAGGGGGCGATGCTAGTGGCTACACCTTC. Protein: CASSLIGGDASGYTF.

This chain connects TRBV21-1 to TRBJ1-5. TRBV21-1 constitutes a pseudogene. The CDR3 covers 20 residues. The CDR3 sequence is CASSVKMRRGPNGGNQPQHF. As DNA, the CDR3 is TGTGCCAGCAGCGTCAAAATGAGGAGGGGTCCCAATGGGGGCAATCAGCCCCAGCATTTT.

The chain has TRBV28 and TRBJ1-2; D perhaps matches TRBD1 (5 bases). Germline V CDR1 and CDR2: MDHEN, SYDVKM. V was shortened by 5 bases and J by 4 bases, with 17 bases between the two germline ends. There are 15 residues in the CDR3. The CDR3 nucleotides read TGTGCCAGCAGTCCCGTGGGGGAGGGGCTCTATGGCTACACCTTC. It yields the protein CASSPVGEGLYGYTF.

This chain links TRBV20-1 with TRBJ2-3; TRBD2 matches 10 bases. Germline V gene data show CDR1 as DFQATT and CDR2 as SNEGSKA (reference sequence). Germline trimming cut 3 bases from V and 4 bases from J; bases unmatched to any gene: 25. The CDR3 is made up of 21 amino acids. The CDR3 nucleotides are TGCAGTGCTAGTTTCTTCGGACCTAGCAACCCTAGCGGGAGTCGGGCAGATACGCAGTATTTT. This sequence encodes CSASFFGPSNPSGSRADTQYF.

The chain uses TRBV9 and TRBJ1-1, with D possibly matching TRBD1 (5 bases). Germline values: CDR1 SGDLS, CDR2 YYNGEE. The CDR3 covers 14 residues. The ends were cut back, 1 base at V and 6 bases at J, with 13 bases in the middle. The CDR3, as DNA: TGTGCCAGCAGCGTAAGCGAGGGGAGGTCTGAAGCTTTCTTT. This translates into CASSVSEGRSEAFF.

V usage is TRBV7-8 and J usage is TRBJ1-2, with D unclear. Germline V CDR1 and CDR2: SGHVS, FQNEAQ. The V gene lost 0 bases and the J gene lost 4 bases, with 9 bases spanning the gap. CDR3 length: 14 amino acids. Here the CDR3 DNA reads TGTGCCAGCAGCTTAGCGCGGGCGGGCTATGGCTACACCTTC. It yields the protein CASSLARAGYGYTF.

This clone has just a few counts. The CDR3, as DNA: TGCGCCAGCAGCTTGAGGAGCTCCTACGAGCAGTACTTC. It codes for CASSLRSSYEQYF. This rearrangement joins TRBV5-1 to TRBJ2-7; D unclear. The germline CDR1 and CDR2 sequences are SGHRS and YFSETQ. The CDR3 runs to 13 residues. Trimming pared 1 base from V and 0 bases from J, leaving 5 bases between.

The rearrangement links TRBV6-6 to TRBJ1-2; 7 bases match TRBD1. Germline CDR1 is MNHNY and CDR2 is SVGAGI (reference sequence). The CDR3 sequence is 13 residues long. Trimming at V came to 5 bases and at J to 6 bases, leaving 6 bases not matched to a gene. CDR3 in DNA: TGTGCCAGCAGTCGAGACAGGGACCATGGCTACACCTTC. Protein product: CASSRDRDHGYTF.

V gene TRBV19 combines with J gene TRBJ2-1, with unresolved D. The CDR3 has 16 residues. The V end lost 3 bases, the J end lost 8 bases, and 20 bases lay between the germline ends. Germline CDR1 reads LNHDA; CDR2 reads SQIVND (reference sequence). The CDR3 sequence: CASSITLVRLTDEQFF. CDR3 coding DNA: TGTGCCAGTAGTATCACCCTAGTGAGGCTTACCGATGAGCAGTTCTTC.

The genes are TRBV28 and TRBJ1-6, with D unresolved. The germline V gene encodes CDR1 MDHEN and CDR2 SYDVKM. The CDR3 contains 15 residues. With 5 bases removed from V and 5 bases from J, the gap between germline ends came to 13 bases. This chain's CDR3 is CASSPAQRDNSPLHF. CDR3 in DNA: TGTGCCAGCAGTCCCGCCCAGAGGGATAATTCACCCCTCCACTTT.

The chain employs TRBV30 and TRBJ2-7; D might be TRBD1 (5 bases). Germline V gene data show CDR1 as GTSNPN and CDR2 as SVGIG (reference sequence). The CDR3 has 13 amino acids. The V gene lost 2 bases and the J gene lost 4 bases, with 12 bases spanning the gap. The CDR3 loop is CAWSPLTGYEQYF. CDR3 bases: TGTGCCTGGAGTCCACTAACAGGATACGAGCAGTACTTC.

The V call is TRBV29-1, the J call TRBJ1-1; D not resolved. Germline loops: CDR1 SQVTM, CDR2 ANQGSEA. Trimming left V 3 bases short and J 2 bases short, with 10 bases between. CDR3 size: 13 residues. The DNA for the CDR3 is TGCAGCGTTGACCGAACAGATAACACTGAAGCTTTCTTT. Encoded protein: CSVDRTDNTEAFF.

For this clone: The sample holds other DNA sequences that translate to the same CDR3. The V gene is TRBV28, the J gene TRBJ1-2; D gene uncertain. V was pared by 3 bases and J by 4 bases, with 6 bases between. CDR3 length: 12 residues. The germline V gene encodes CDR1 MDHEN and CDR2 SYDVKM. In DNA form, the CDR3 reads TGTGCCAGCAGTTTGGCAGGCTATGGCTACACCTTC. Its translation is CASSLAGYGYTF.

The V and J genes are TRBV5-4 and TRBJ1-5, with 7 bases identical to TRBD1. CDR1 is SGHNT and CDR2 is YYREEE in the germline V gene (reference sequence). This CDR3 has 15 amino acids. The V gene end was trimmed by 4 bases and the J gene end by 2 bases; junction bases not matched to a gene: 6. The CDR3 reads CASSAGTEGNQPQHF. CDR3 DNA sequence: TGTGCCAGCAGCGCCGGGACAGAAGGCAATCAGCCCCAGCATTTT.

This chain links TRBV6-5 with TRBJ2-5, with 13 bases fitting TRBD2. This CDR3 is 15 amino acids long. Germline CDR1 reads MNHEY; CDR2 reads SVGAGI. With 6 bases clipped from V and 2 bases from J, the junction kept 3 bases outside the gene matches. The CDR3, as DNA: TGTGCCAGCAGGGGACTAGCGGGATTGCAAGAGACCCAGTACTTC. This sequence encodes CASRGLAGLQETQYF.

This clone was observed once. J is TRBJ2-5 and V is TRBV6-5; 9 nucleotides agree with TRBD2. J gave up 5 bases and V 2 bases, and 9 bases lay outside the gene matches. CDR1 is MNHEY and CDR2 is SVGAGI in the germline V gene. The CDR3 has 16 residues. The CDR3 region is CASSYLGLAGFETQYF. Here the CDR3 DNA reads TGTGCCAGCAGTTACCTCGGTCTAGCGGGGTTTGAGACCCAGTACTTC.